This section outlines one TCR beta chain sequence together with its context. Its antigen remains undetermined. Base qualities are missing; no much larger clone stands one base away. No patient had received any treatment before thyroid surgery. Using T-cell receptor beta sequencing, the researchers looked back retrospectively at clinical samples from patients, gathered between about 2011 and 2019. The CDR3 numbers 12 residues from cysteine through phenylalanine. CDR3 DNA is the only sequence kept; it has 36 bases, read in frame from the first base. From a lookup of the germline V gene, CDR1 and CDR2 are LGHNT and FRNRAP. V sheds 7 bases and J sheds 8 bases, leaving 12 bases between their ends. This sample is part of a study of metastatic and nonmetastatic thyroid tumors (TCRdb year 2020). Regarding the research as a whole: The researchers compared repertoires between peripheral blood samples and tumor or nodule tissue samples from patients with malignant or benign thyroid disease. Beyond this particular receptor, the publication reports: In both blood and tumor samples, TCR beta diversity was reported to be significantly higher in malignant tumors than in benign nodules.

The library was built by means of PCR. These reads were obtained on an Illumina HiSeq 4000. High-throughput sequencing was used to profile the TCR beta-chain CDR3 region of each patient. The study's processing was this. A classifier to discriminate distant-metastatic papillary thyroid cancer patients was built from CDR3 differences across clinicopathological groups. To measure repertoire diversity the researchers used the Shannon index, while the Morisita-Horn index served to gauge how similar the tumor and blood repertoires were. Starting from the raw public reads, TCRdb applied fastp trimming at Q25, assembled clones with MiXCR and retained in-frame beta chains. The V and J calls and clone size are TCRdb's, not the authors'. The sample records about 16,000 clones, 28% of which are singletons. The top ten hold around 16% of the sample.

The specimen sequenced was tumor tissue. The clonotype comes from a female donor with papillary thyroid cancer or a benign thyroid nodule (not recorded which). Some clones in this sample may be carry-over from other donors' samples. Recombination connected TRBV12-5 to TRBJ1-5, with no confident D gene call. The nucleotides read TGTGCTAGTGATTCCTTATGGAAGCCCCAGCATTTT. It codes for CASDSLWKPQHF. Extended through the reference TRBV12-5 and TRBJ1-5 proteins, this CDR3 yields the full variable domain: DARVTQTPRHKVTEMGQEVTMRCQPILGHNTVFWYRQTMMQGLELLAYFRNRAPLDDSGMPKDRFSAEMPDATLATLKIQPSEPRDSAVYFCASDSLWKPQHFGDGTRLSIL.